This T cell receptor (beta chain) originates from a study of T cell responses to AZD1222 COVID-19 vaccine. Across the whole study: Samples with a second dose at about 4 or about 12 weeks were pooled together. Findings and limits, study-wide: The study found vaccine-associated CD4 TCRs spanning spike, dominant at 160-218 and 743-854. Baseline serostatus was positive in only a handful of AZD1222 recipients. In the spike-specific TCR repertoire, nearly half reportedly target unmutated variant regions.

This clone has just one count. Its target is unknown. With V trimmed by 5 bases and J by 4 bases, 6 bases remained unmatched. The CDR3 length is 15 residues. CDR1 is MNHEY and CDR2 is SMNVEV in the germline V gene (reference sequence). Only in-frame clones appear in the TCRdb table, and some are missing; sequencing was by immunoSEQ multiplex PCR. The sample gives more than 110,000 clones, roughly 90% of which show up once; more than 4.5% is in the top ten. The source material was peripheral blood, sampled on day 0 of AZD1222 vaccination. This sequence joins TRBV27 and TRBJ2-1; 9 bases match TRBD2. The source of this sequence is an adult in good health. CDR3 in amino acids: CASSPSGGPYNEQFF. The CDR3 nucleotides are TGTGCCAGCAGTCCAAGCGGGGGGCCGTACAATGAGCAGTTCTTC.